The 31 T cell receptor beta chains given below trace back to one sample, sequenced in a study of control samples from healthy donors and cancer patients. The protocol was immunoSEQ multiplex PCR, while the TCRdb copy is restricted to in-frame clones and leaves out a portion. Here the sample spans about 20,000 clones, 88% being singletons. Sequencing used PBMCs. The receptors derive from a woman aged 60-75 years with head and neck cancer.

J is TRBJ1-1 and V is TRBV11-1; the D gene is possibly TRBD1 (6 bases). With 5 bases removed from V and 0 bases from J, the gap between germline ends came to 13 bases. The CDR3 runs to 15 residues. Per the germline V gene, CDR1 is SGHAT and CDR2 is FQDESV (reference sequence). For the CDR3, the DNA is TGTGCCAGCAGCCACCCAGGACAGTTGAACACTGAAGCTTTCTTT. It translates to CASSHPGQLNTEAFF.

The V and J genes are TRBV19 and TRBJ2-5; 10 bases agree with TRBD1. The CDR3 is made up of 17 amino acids. CDR1 LNHDA and CDR2 SQIVND come from the germline V gene (reference sequence). The ends lost 3 bases at V and 5 bases at J; junction bases unmatched: 12. CDR3 residues: CASSMLPGQGTWETQYF. The CDR3 coding sequence is TGTGCCAGTAGTATGCTTCCGGGACAGGGGACGTGGGAGACCCAGTACTTC.

The V and J genes are TRBV4-2 and TRBJ1-2; D may be TRBD1 (5 bases). The CDR3 sequence is 13 residues long. V was trimmed by 1 base and J by 6 bases, leaving 9 bases between them. Looked up from germline, CDR1 is LGHNA and CDR2 is YNFKEQ. The CDR3 reads CASSQGLGDGYTF. The CDR3 DNA is TGTGCCAGCAGCCAAGGGTTAGGGGATGGCTACACCTTC.

The chain is built from TRBV19 and TRBJ2-3, with 10 bases lining up with TRBD2. Trimming at V came to 4 bases and at J to 3 bases, leaving 13 bases not matched to a gene. Germline CDR1 LNHDA, CDR2 SQIVND (reference sequence). The CDR3 covers 18 residues. The CDR3 here is CASSTRAPSGSWTDTQYF. Written as DNA, the CDR3 is TGTGCCAGTAGTACCCGGGCCCCTAGCGGGAGTTGGACAGATACGCAGTATTTT. Filled out from reference TRBV19 and TRBJ2-3, the complete variable domain reads DGGITQSPKYLFRKEGQNVTLSCEQNLNHDAMYWYRQDPGQGLRLIYYSQIVNDFQKGDIAEGYSVSREKKESFPLTVTSAQKNPTAFYLCASSTRAPSGSWTDTQYFGPGTRLTVL.

The chain recombines TRBV5-4 with TRBJ1-6; no reliable D call. The V end was cut by 0 bases, the J end by 7 bases, with 8 bases between. There are 14 residues in the CDR3. Germline V gene lookup returns CDR1 SGHNT and CDR2 YYREEE (reference sequence). The CDR3 spells CASSLEHGNSPLHF. CDR3 DNA: TGTGCCAGCAGCTTGGAACACGGGAATTCACCCCTCCACTTT. The full variable domain, in which reference TRBV5-4 and TRBJ1-6 provide the parts outside the CDR3, is ETGVTQSPTHLIKTRGQQVTLRCSSQSGHNTVSWYQQALGQGPQFIFQYYREEENGRGNFPPRFSGLQFPNYSSELNVNALELDDSALYLCASSLEHGNSPLHFGNGTRLTVT.

The chain recombines TRBV6-6 with TRBJ2-1; D unclear. Trimming left V 5 bases short and J 12 bases short, with 11 bases between. The CDR3 length is 11 residues. The V gene's germline CDR1 is MNHNY and CDR2 SVGAGI (reference sequence). The CDR3 sequence is CASSPTYVQFF. For the CDR3, the DNA is TGTGCCAGCAGTCCTACCTACGTGCAGTTCTTC.

This rearrangement joins TRBV5-4 to TRBJ2-7, with 9 bases matching TRBD1. The CDR3 consists of 14 residues. Germline CDR1 reads SGHNT; CDR2 reads YYREEE (reference sequence). V was pared by 4 bases and J by 0 bases, with 2 bases of the junction left unmatched. The CDR3 region has the DNA TGTGCCAGCAGCCGACAGGGGGGCTCCTACGAGCAGTACTTC. This encodes CASSRQGGSYEQYF.

This chain joins TRBV27 and TRBJ1-2; possibly TRBD1 for D (5 bases). The germline gives CDR1 MNHEY, CDR2 SMNVEV (reference sequence). The CDR3 runs to 13 residues. The V gene lost 1 base and the J gene lost 5 bases, with 8 bases spanning the gap. This CDR3 is CASSLFGGYGYTF. The CDR3 coding sequence is TGTGCCAGCAGTTTATTCGGGGGATATGGCTACACCTTC.

This clone was seen more than once but under ten times. The rearrangement uses TRBV7-2 and TRBJ2-3, with D perhaps given as TRBD1 or TRBD2 (5 bases each). The germline V gene has CDR1 SGHTA and CDR2 FQGNSA. With 5 bases removed from V and 4 bases from J, the gap between germline ends came to 19 bases. This CDR3 spans 16 amino acids. CDR3 DNA sequence: TGTGCCAGCAGCCCAGGACTCACTAGGGGTGCAGATACGCAGTATTTT. This gives the protein CASSPGLTRGADTQYF.

V is TRBV5-1 and J is TRBJ2-2; D is uncertain. V was clipped by 0 bases and J by 0 bases, with 3 bases between them. CDR3 length: 14 amino acids. The germline gives CDR1 SGHRS, CDR2 YFSETQ. The CDR3, as DNA: TGCGCCAGCAGCTTGGCGGCGAACACCGGGGAGCTGTTTTTT. Protein sequence: CASSLAANTGELFF.

This clone has just a few counts. V and J are TRBV27 and TRBJ2-7; 10 bases align to TRBD2. The CDR3 is 17 amino acids. The J segment lost 1 base and the V segment lost 1 base, leaving 7 bases of the junction unmatched. Germline V lookup: CDR1 MNHEY, CDR2 SMNVEV (reference sequence). CDR3 DNA: TGTGCCAGCAGTTTATTGGTGTCTAGCGGGGGATCCTACGAGCAGTACTTC. It translates to CASSLLVSSGGSYEQYF.

The V and J genes are TRBV28 and TRBJ1-5; 8 nucleotides match TRBD1. After removal of 3 bases from V and 0 bases from J, the junction contained 13 bases not matched to a gene. CDR1 MDHEN and CDR2 SYDVKM come from the germline V gene. The CDR3 consists of 19 residues. The CDR3 DNA sequence: TGTGCCAGCAGTTTGCCCCGCGGGACAGGTGTTTATAGCAATCAGCCCCAGCATTTT. It translates to CASSLPRGTGVYSNQPQHF.

The chain has TRBV14 and TRBJ2-1; 15 bases fit TRBD2. V lost 3 bases and J lost 7; bases outside the gene matches: 7. This CDR3 region has 17 residues. Germline CDR1 and CDR2: SGHDN and FVKESK. In nucleotides, the CDR3 is TGTGCCAGCAGCCACCTAGGACTAGCGGGAGGGCCTAATGAGCAGTTCTTC. Translation: CASSHLGLAGGPNEQFF. The complete variable domain, with remaining parts taken from reference TRBV14 and TRBJ2-1, reads EAGVTQFPSHSVIEKGQTVTLRCDPISGHDNLYWYRRVMGKEIKFLLHFVKESKQDESGMPNNRFLAERTGGTYSTLKVQPAELEDSGVYFCASSHLGLAGGPNEQFFGPGTRLTVL.

The chain recombines TRBV3-1 (or the pseudogene TRBV3-2) with TRBJ2-4; D uncertain. The CDR3 covers 17 residues. Germline V gene sequence: CDR1 LGHDT, CDR2 YNNKEL (reference sequence). V lost 1 base, J lost 0 bases, and 13 bases lay in between. The CDR3: CASSQVRAESAKNIQYF. CDR3 nucleotides: TGTGCCAGCAGCCAAGTTCGAGCCGAATCAGCCAAAAACATTCAGTACTTC.

V is TRBV5-1 and J is TRBJ2-6; 7 bases line up with TRBD1. The CDR3 extends over 23 amino acids. Germline trimming cut 0 bases from V and 3 bases from J; bases unmatched to any gene: 24. Germline CDR1 SGHRS, CDR2 YFSETQ. The CDR3 coding sequence is TGCGCCAGCAGCTTGGTCCCTTACAGGGGCATCGCCAATCCCCCCAATGGGGCCAACGTCCTGACTTTC. Protein sequence: CASSLVPYRGIANPPNGANVLTF.

CDR3 bases: TGTGCCACCAGGACTAGCGGGAGGGGTGAGCAGTTCTTC. Translated, it gives CATRTSGRGEQFF. The chain has TRBV7-9 and TRBJ2-1, with TRBD2 matching 15 bases. CDR1 is SEHNR and CDR2 is FQNEAQ in the germline V gene (reference sequence). The trim removed 10 bases at V and 9 bases at J, leaving 4 bases unmatched. This CDR3 is 13 amino acids long.

The chain carries TRBV10-2 and TRBJ2-3; 11 nucleotides agree with TRBD1. From germline, CDR1 is WSHSY and CDR2 SAAADI. V shed 9 bases and J 4 bases; nucleotides not matched to a gene: 6. This CDR3 contains 14 residues. The DNA for the CDR3 is TGCGCCAGGCCGGGACAGGGGGTTCCAGATACGCAGTATTTT. Its translation is CARPGQGVPDTQYF.

The V gene is TRBV19, the J gene TRBJ1-1, with TRBD1 matching over 8 bases. Germline CDR1 is LNHDA and CDR2 is SQIVND (reference sequence). The V segment lost 4 bases and the J segment 3 bases; nucleotides outside the gene matches: 4. The CDR3 covers 14 residues. CDR3 protein: CASSTGQGYTEAFF. As DNA, the CDR3 is TGTGCCAGTAGTACTGGACAGGGTTACACTGAAGCTTTCTTT.

The chain combines TRBV6-6 with TRBJ1-5, with unresolved D. Germline V gene data show CDR1 as MNHNY and CDR2 as SVGAGI (reference sequence). The ends were cut back, 2 bases at V and 5 bases at J, with 4 bases in the middle. CDR3 length: 12 amino acids. The CDR3 sequence is CASSYGDQPQHF. The CDR3 DNA reads TGTGCCAGCAGTTACGGAGATCAGCCCCAGCATTTT.

The V gene is TRBV28, the J gene TRBJ2-7, with a weak D call TRBD1 (5 bases). The CDR3 has 14 amino acids. V was pared by 7 bases and J by 3 bases, with 16 bases between. Germline V CDR1 and CDR2: MDHEN, SYDVKM. DNA for the CDR3: TGTGCCAGCACCCCCCCCGCCAGGGACTACGAGCAGTACTTC. As protein: CASTPPARDYEQYF.

This chain's CDR3 is CASSSAGTYNEQFF. CDR3 DNA: TGTGCCAGCAGTTCGGCAGGTACCTACAATGAGCAGTTCTTC. The chain is built from TRBV27 and TRBJ2-1; D unresolved. Looked up from germline, CDR1 is MNHEY and CDR2 is SMNVEV (reference sequence). V was pared by 4 bases and J by 2 bases, with 9 bases between. This CDR3 comprises 14 residues.

CDR3 in DNA: TGTGCCAGCAGTTCGACAGGGAGGGGATTGCGGGCTATCTCCTACGAGCAGTACTTC. It specifies CASSSTGRGLRAISYEQYF. This chain links TRBV27 with TRBJ2-7, with D perhaps being TRBD1 or TRBD2 (7 bases each). This CDR3 is 19 amino acids long. CDR1 is MNHEY, CDR2 SMNVEV, per germline (reference sequence). Trimming took off 4 bases at V and 0 bases at J, with 25 bases between the two ends.

The rearrangement uses TRBV25-1 and TRBJ2-2; a weak D match, TRBD2 (5 bases). CDR3 length: 14 residues. Trimming took 1 base from V and 4 from J, leaving 7 bases between them. Per germline, CDR1 MGHDK and CDR2 SYGVNS. The CDR3 nucleotides are TGTGCCAGCAGTGAATTCGGACTCACCGGGGAGCTGTTTTTT. It translates to CASSEFGLTGELFF.

The chain uses TRBV18 and TRBJ2-7, with 9 bases matching TRBD1. V shed 3 bases, J shed 1 base, and the junction held 7 bases outside the gene matches. The germline CDR1 and CDR2 sequences are KGHSH and LQKENI. This CDR3 comprises 16 residues. The CDR3 sequence is CASSPSVGQGSYEQYF. CDR3 coding DNA: TGTGCCAGCTCACCTAGTGTGGGACAGGGTTCCTACGAGCAGTACTTC.

This chain links TRBV7-9 with TRBJ1-1, with TRBD1 as a possible D gene (6 bases). Germline lookup yields CDR1 SEHNR and CDR2 FQNEAQ (reference sequence). This CDR3 comprises 14 residues. The V end lost 11 bases, the J end lost 7 bases, and 23 bases lay between the germline ends. CDR3 sequence: CAVSPRGAQGEAFF. DNA for the CDR3: TGTGCCGTCTCCCCTCGGGGGGCACAGGGTGAAGCTTTCTTT.

This chain joins TRBV27 and TRBJ2-7, with 12 bases identical to TRBD2. CDR3 size: 15 residues. V lost 5 bases to trimming and J lost 4 bases; unmatched junction nucleotides: 6. Germline V lookup: CDR1 MNHEY, CDR2 SMNVEV (reference sequence). CDR3 amino acids: CASSPLAGGPYEQYF. CDR3 coding DNA: TGTGCCAGCAGTCCCCTAGCGGGAGGGCCTTACGAGCAGTACTTC.

This rearrangement joins TRBV27 to TRBJ2-2; 7 bases match TRBD2. The V gene end was trimmed by 1 base and the J gene end by 6 bases; junction bases not matched to a gene: 8. Germline V gene data show CDR1 as MNHEY and CDR2 as SMNVEV (reference sequence). There are 16 residues in the CDR3. The chain's CDR3 is CASSLLDTRGAGELFF. In DNA, the CDR3 is TGTGCCAGCAGTTTATTAGATACTCGGGGGGCCGGGGAGCTGTTTTTT.

This chain connects TRBV11-2 to TRBJ1-2, with 11 bases matching TRBD1. Germline CDR1 reads SGHAT; CDR2 reads FQNNGV. Trimming took 5 bases from V and 8 from J; bases not matched to a gene: 7. The CDR3 length is 14 residues. CDR3 nucleotides: TGTGCCAGCAGCAACGGACAGGGGGCGAGGGGCTACACCTTC. Amino acids: CASSNGQGARGYTF. Variable domain in full (rest from reference TRBV11-2 and TRBJ1-2): EAGVAQSPRYKIIEKRQSVAFWCNPISGHATLYWYQQILGQGPKLLIQFQNNGVVDDSQLPKDRFSAERLKGVDSTLKIQPAKLEDSAVYLCASSNGQGARGYTFGSGTRLTVV.

The chain employs TRBV7-8 and TRBJ1-3; TRBD1 matches 7 bases. This CDR3 comprises 15 residues. The germline CDR1 and CDR2 sequences are SGHVS and FQNEAQ. With V trimmed by 6 bases and J by 0 bases, 5 bases remained unmatched. The DNA for the CDR3 is TGTGCCAGCAGAGTTACAGGGGTCTCTGGAAACACCATATATTTT. It is translated as CASRVTGVSGNTIYF. The full variable domain, with the rest looked up from reference TRBV7-8 and TRBJ1-3, is GAGVSQSPRYKVAKRGQDVALRCDPISGHVSLFWYQQALGQGPEFLTYFQNEAQLDKSGLPSDRFFAERPEGSVSTLKIQRTQQEDSAVYLCASRVTGVSGNTIYFGEGSWLTVV.

The chain employs TRBV6-4 and TRBJ2-3, with 7 nucleotides matching TRBD2. Germline V gene sequence: CDR1 MRHNA, CDR2 SNTAGT. V was clipped by 4 bases and J by 4 bases; unmatched bases: 5. The CDR3 is 14 amino acids. DNA of the CDR3: TGTGCCAGCAGTGCTGGGGAGGGTTCAGATACGCAGTATTTT. Its translation: CASSAGEGSDTQYF.

The chain joins TRBV7-2 to TRBJ2-2; D ambiguous. Trimming cost V 0 bases and J 5 bases, with 7 bases left between them. The CDR3 runs 14 residues. Looked up from germline, CDR1 is SGHTA and CDR2 is FQGNSA. Here the CDR3 reads CASSLAVRTGELFF. CDR3 sequence (DNA): TGTGCCAGCAGCTTAGCGGTGCGGACCGGGGAGCTGTTTTTT.